Sequencing of this T cell receptor beta chain was carried out in a study of OX40 agonist ivuxolimab in advanced cancers. Blood sampling took place at baseline, cycle 4 day 1, and cycle 7 day 1. Details on this clone: The junction departs from the called germline gene at one end, perhaps through a read error.

Repertoires were generated with immunoSEQ multiplex PCR, while TCRdb's copy carries only in-frame clones and drops some. The sample lists about 14,000 clones, 80% occurring once. The sequence was obtained from an adult with an advanced solid tumor such as melanoma, head and neck, liver or kidney cancer. The sample in question was CD4+ or CD8+ T cells sorted from blood, obtained in a trial of the OX40 agonist ivuxolimab.

Written as DNA, the CDR3 is TGCGCCAGCAGCCAAGAGAGTAACTATGGCTACACCTTC. It is translated as CASSQESNYGYTF. V and J are TRBV7-3 and TRBJ1-2; D not certain. The CDR3 totals 13 residues. The V gene's germline CDR1 is SGHTA and CDR2 FQGTGA. The full variable domain, completed using reference TRBV7-3 and TRBJ1-2, is GAGVSQTPSNKVTEKGKYVELRCDPISGHTALYWYRQSLGQGPEFLIYFQGTGAADDSGLPNDRFFAVRPEGSVSTLKIQRTERGDSAVYLCASSQESNYGYTFGSGTRLTVV.